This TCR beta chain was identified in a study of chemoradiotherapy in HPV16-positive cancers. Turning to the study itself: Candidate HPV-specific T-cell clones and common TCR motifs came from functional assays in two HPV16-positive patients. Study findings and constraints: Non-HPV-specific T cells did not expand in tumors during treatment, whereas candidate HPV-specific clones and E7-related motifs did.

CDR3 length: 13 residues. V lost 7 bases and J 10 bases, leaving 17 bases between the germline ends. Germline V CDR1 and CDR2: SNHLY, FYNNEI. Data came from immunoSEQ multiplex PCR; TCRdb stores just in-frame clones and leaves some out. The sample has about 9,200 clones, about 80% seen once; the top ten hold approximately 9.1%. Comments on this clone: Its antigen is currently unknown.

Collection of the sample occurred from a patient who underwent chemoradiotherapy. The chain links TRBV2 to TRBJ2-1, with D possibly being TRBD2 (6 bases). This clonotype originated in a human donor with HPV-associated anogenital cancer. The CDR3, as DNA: TGTGCCAGCAAGAAGGAGGGTCATATCGAGCAGTTCTTC. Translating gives CASKKEGHIEQFF. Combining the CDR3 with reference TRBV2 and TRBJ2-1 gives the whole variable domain EPEVTQTPSHQVTQMGQEVILRCVPISNHLYFYWYRQILGQKVEFLVSFYNNEISEKSEIFDDQFSVERPDGSNFTLKIRSTKLEDSAMYFCASKKEGHIEQFFGPGTRLTVL.